Sequencing of this T cell receptor (beta chain) was carried out in a study of vaccination effects on CD4 cells after COVID-19. Repertoires were generated with immunoSEQ multiplex PCR, while TCRdb's copy carries only in-frame clones and drops some. The sample yields around 75,000 clones, 73% seen once. About this clone itself: Its antigen is unknown.

Antigen-specific CD4+ T cells were expanded with viral peptide pools in the ViraFEST assay before sequencing. Once cultured for approximately eleven days, the cells underwent separation to obtain CD4+ T cells. The person acquired a PCR-confirmed SARS-CoV-2 infection between March and December 2020. Germline loops: CDR1 LGHDT, CDR2 YNNKEL (reference sequence). The CDR3 has 15 residues. The ends were cut back, 0 bases at V and 4 bases at J, with 11 bases in the middle. This chain uses TRBV3-1 (or the pseudogene TRBV3-2) with TRBJ2-3; D ambiguous. This TCR derives from a human donor who had a prior SARS-CoV-2 infection. This material consisted of CD4+ T cells from PBMCs cultured with HIV peptides, taken before COVID-19 vaccination. Subset of the sample: HIV-1 Nef peptide pool negative control/reference culture. CDR3 residues: CASSQEVRYADTQYF. CDR3 nucleotides: TGTGCCAGCAGCCAAGAGGTCAGGTACGCAGATACGCAGTATTTT.